This T cell receptor (beta chain) originates from a study of T cell changes during pregnancy in multiple sclerosis. The CDR3 contains 14 residues. The J segment lost 4 bases and the V segment lost 5 bases, leaving 2 bases of the junction unmatched. Germline values: CDR1 SGDLS, CDR2 YYNGEE. The data were produced by immunoSEQ multiplex PCR, yet TCRdb's version contains in-frame clones alone and is incomplete. This sample has some 68,000 clones; under 95% occur once, and the top ten carry about 1.4%. The sequence came from a female donor in good health, enrolled as a control in a pregnancy study. This material consisted of peripheral blood, taken in the second trimester of pregnancy. The rearrangement uses TRBV9 and TRBJ2-2; 10 bases align to TRBD1. This chain's CDR3 is CASSGQGGTGELFF. The CDR3 region has the DNA TGTGCCAGCAGTGGACAGGGGGGCACCGGGGAGCTGTTTTTT. Complete variable domain (other parts from reference TRBV9 and TRBJ2-2): DSGVTQTPKHLITATGQRVTLRCSPRSGDLSVYWYQQSLDQGLQFLIQYYNGEERAKGNILERFSAQQFPDLHSELNLSSLELGDSALYFCASSGQGGTGELFFGEGSRLTVL.